The 5 T cell receptor beta chains presented below share a single source sample, sequenced in a study of T-cell memory formation after mild COVID-19 (dated by TCRdb to the early 2020s). The method behind the library was 5' RACE. The sequencer listed for this sample is Illumina NovaSeq 6000. TCRdb ran its own pipeline on the public reads, namely fastp trimming at Q25 and MiXCR clone calling, and kept in-frame beta chains. Every entry covers one CDR3 protein and lists the most common genes and DNA from its rows. This sample comprises approximately 560,000 distinct CDR3 sequences, 17% of them detected only once. The leading ten clones occupy about 8.6% of the sample. Material for sequencing was PBMCs or a T cell subset sorted from them (not recorded which). These receptors were obtained from an adult woman who had mild COVID-19 (a few samples of this study predate the infection). The sample titles of this study are shuffled in the database, so cell type and time point are left out; the donor was told from shared clones.

This chain uses TRBV5-5 with TRBJ2-1, with 11 nucleotides matching TRBD2. Trimming at V came to 0 bases and at J to 3 bases, leaving 5 bases not matched to a gene. The length of the CDR3 is 17 residues. Germline CDR1 is SGHKS and CDR2 is YYEKEE (reference sequence). DNA for the CDR3: TGTGCCAGCAGCTTGGCACTAGCGGGGGTCAACTACAATGAGCAGTTCTTC. Residues: CASSLALAGVNYNEQFF.

This clonotype was picked up a small number of times. The chain joins TRBV6-1 to TRBJ2-3; no definite D call. The CDR3 has 16 residues. Per germline, CDR1 MNHNS and CDR2 SASEGT. The ends were cut back, 1 base at V and 0 bases at J, with 11 bases in the middle. The CDR3 protein is CASSEGPRASTDTQYF. The CDR3 coding sequence is TGTGCCAGCAGTGAAGGACCTCGTGCTAGCACAGATACGCAGTATTTT.

V is TRBV9 and J is TRBJ1-4, with 12 bases aligning to TRBD1. V lost 2 bases, J lost 2 bases, and 4 bases stayed unmatched. Germline CDR1 and CDR2: SGDLS and YYNGEE. The CDR3 totals 17 residues. The DNA of the CDR3 is TGTGCCAGCAGCGTGGGACAGGGGGCTCCTACTAATGAAAAACTGTTTTTT. Its protein is CASSVGQGAPTNEKLFF.

This clonotype occurred a few times. The chain employs TRBV18 and TRBJ2-7, with D perhaps matching TRBD1 (5 bases). There are 16 residues in the CDR3. Trimming cost V 4 bases and J 0 bases, with 16 bases left between them. From germline, CDR1 is KGHSH and CDR2 LQKENI. This CDR3 is CASSHLDVGASYEQYF. CDR3 coding DNA: TGTGCCAGCTCACACTTGGACGTTGGGGCCTCCTACGAGCAGTACTTC.

This clonotype was observed many times. The chain joins TRBV11-2 to TRBJ2-3; D unclear. V lost 3 bases and J 0 bases, leaving 4 bases between the germline ends. The CDR3 has 13 residues. Germline CDR1 is SGHAT and CDR2 is FQNNGV. The CDR3 DNA reads as TGTGCCAGCAGCTTGTATAGCACAGATACGCAGTATTTT. Protein sequence: CASSLYSTDTQYF.